This paragraph covers one T cell receptor (beta chain) sequence. Antigen specificity is unknown. The data were obtained in a study of T cell responses to AZD1222 COVID-19 vaccine. Study summary: Second-dose intervals near 4 or 12 weeks were combined. Overall study results and limits: Just 6 or 7 AZD1222 recipients were seropositive at baseline. Sampling that yielded the repertoires occurred only after the peak T cell response. Females outnumbered males among donors, who were mostly white British; clonal diversity was possibly underestimated.

The CDR3 is 15 residues long. Trimming pared 0 bases from V and 0 bases from J, leaving 9 bases between. Germline lookup yields CDR1 LGHDT and CDR2 YNNKEL (reference sequence). Profiling relied on immunoSEQ multiplex PCR, and the TCRdb table lists in-frame clones only, not all of them. The data contain under 85,000 clones, roughly 84% of them singletons. The receptor was derived from an adult in good health. The chain is built from TRBV3-1 (or the pseudogene TRBV3-2) and TRBJ2-7; no clear D gene. The material sequenced was peripheral blood, taken on day 0 of AZD1222 vaccination. As DNA, the CDR3 is TGTGCCAGCAGCCAAGATCTGGGGTTCTCCTACGAGCAGTACTTC. Its protein product is CASSQDLGFSYEQYF.